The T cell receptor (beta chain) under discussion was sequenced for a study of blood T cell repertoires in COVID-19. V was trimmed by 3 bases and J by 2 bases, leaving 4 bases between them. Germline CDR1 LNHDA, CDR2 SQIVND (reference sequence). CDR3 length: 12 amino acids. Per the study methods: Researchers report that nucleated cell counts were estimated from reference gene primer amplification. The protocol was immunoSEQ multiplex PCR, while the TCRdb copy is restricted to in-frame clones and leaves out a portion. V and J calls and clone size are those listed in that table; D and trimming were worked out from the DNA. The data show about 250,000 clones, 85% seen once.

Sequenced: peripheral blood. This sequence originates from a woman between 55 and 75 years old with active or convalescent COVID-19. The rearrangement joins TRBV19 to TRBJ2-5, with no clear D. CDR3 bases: TGTGCCAGTAGTATGAGACAAGAGACCCAGTACTTC. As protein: CASSMRQETQYF.